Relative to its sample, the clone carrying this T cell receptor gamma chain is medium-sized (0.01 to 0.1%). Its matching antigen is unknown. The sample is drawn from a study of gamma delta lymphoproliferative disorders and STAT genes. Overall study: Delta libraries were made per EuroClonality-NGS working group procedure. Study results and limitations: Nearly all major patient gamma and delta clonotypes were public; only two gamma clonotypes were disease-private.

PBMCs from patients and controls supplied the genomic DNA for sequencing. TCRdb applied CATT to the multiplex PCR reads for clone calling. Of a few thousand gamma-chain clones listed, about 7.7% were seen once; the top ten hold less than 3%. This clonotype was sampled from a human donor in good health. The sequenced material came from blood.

CDR3 sequence: CATWDIRKLF. CDR3 nucleotide sequence: TGTGCCACCTGGGACATCCGGAAACTCTTT. This chain connects TRGV2 to TRGJ1 or TRGJ2. TCRdb gives no J gene; it was assigned here by matching the DNA to germline. The J segment lost 12 bases and the V segment lost 3 bases, leaving 5 bases of the junction unmatched. This CDR3 spans 10 amino acids. The germline V gene has CDR1 EGSNGY and CDR2 YDSYNSKV.